A selection of T cell receptor beta chains follows, all from one sample in a study of blood T cell repertoires in COVID-19. Profiling relied on immunoSEQ multiplex PCR, and the TCRdb table lists in-frame clones only, not all of them. The repertoire holds 250,000 to 300,000 clones, roughly 90% seen once, with 0.85% to 1% in the top ten. Sequencing was carried out using peripheral blood. Receptor source: a woman between 40 and 55 years old who had recovered from COVID-19. Both conserved end residues are part of each CDR3. The D gene is left open where the match is weak. Clone size is given for some rows only: seen once, a few or many times, or a class if the clone is expanded.

>TRBV15|TRBJ2-7|TRBD2|NA
TGTGCCACCAGCAGCCAACTAGCGGGAGAGGATTACGAGCAGTACTTC
CATSSQLAGEDYEQYF
>TRBV5-1|TRBJ1-1|NA|NA
TGCGCCAGCAGCTTGGGTATAACGGGTACTGAAGCTTTCTTT
CASSLGITGTEAFF
>TRBV7-2|TRBJ2-1|TRBD2|NA
TGTGCCAGCAAAACTAGCGGGGGGCCCTTTGGTGAGCAGTTCTTC
CASKTSGGPFGEQFF
>TRBV18|TRBJ1-5|NA|NA
TGTGCCAGCTCACCCTCAGATATTCAGCCCCAGCATTTT
CASSPSDIQPQHF
>TRBV1|TRBJ1-5|NA|NA
TGCACCAGCAGCCGAAGGATAACGACAGGTCCCCGCACTGATAGCAATCAGCCCCAGCATTTT
CTSSRRITTGPRTDSNQPQHF
>TRBV3-1/TRBV3-2|TRBJ2-3|NA|few
TGTGCCAGCAGCCAAGACCCATTTTCAACAGATACGCAGTATTTT
CASSQDPFSTDTQYF
>TRBV28|TRBJ2-3|TRBD2|NA
TGTGCCAGCAGTTTAGAGGTGACTAGCGGTTCGCAGTATTTT
CASSLEVTSGSQYF
>TRBV28|TRBJ1-5|NA|NA
TGTGCCAGCGCCCAGACTAATCAGCCCCAGCATTTT
CASAQTNQPQHF
>TRBV19|TRBJ2-5|NA|NA
TGTGCCAGTAGTATGGTAGGCGGAAAAGAGACCCAGTACTTC
CASSMVGGKETQYF
>TRBV19|TRBJ1-1|TRBD1|few
TGTGCCAGTAGTATAGTCTTCGGACAGGGCACTGAAGCTTTCTTT
CASSIVFGQGTEAFF
>TRBV4-1|TRBJ2-1|TRBD2|NA
TGCGCCAGCAGCCAAGGGAGGTCTAGCGGGCAATACAATGAGCAGTTCTTC
CASSQGRSSGQYNEQFF
>TRBV11-2|TRBJ2-2|NA|NA
TGTGCCAGCAGTCCTAGTCGAGGGAAATCCGGGGAGCTGTTTTTT
CASSPSRGKSGELFF
>TRBV5-1|TRBJ1-2|TRBD1|NA
TGCGCCAGCAGCCCATCGACAGGGGATCCCCATGGCTACACCTTC
CASSPSTGDPHGYTF
>TRBV6-2/TRBV6-3|TRBJ2-5|TRBD2|NA
TGTGCCAGCAGTTACGGTGGGGACTCTAGCGGGGTCCAAGAGACCCAGTACTTC
CASSYGGDSSGVQETQYF
>TRBV3-1/TRBV3-2|TRBJ2-7|TRBD2|NA
TGTGCCAGCAGGTCTAGCGGGGGCTCCTACGAGCAGTACTTC
CASRSSGGSYEQYF
>TRBV10-3|TRBJ2-2|TRBD1|NA
TGTGCCATCAGTGGGACAGGGATGACCGGGGAGCTGTTTTTT
CAISGTGMTGELFF
>TRBV28|TRBJ2-1|TRBD1|NA
TGTGCCAGCAGTTTATGGGGGACAGGGATCTCCTACAATGAGCAGTTCTTC
CASSLWGTGISYNEQFF
>TRBV3-1/TRBV3-2|TRBJ1-1|TRBD1|NA
TGTGCCAGCAGCCCAACAGGGGGCCTGGACACTGAAGCTTTCTTT
CASSPTGGLDTEAFF
>TRBV6-5|TRBJ1-5|TRBD1|NA
TGTGCCAGCAGAATGGACGGGACAGGCAATCAGCCCCAGCATTTT
CASRMDGTGNQPQHF
>TRBV19|TRBJ1-5|NA|NA
TGTGCCAGTAGTACTTCCCCACAGGGCCCAAGGCATTTT
CASSTSPQGPRHF
>TRBV21-1|TRBJ2-7|NA|NA
TGTGCCAGCAGCAGCAGCAAGGGAGCAGGTGAGGCCTACGAGCAGTACTTC
CASSSSKGAGEAYEQYF
>TRBV10-3|TRBJ2-1|NA|NA
TGTGCCATCAGTGGGGGGGACAGCAGGTCCTACAATGAGCAGTTCTTC
CAISGGDSRSYNEQFF
>TRBV27|TRBJ2-7|NA|few
TGTGCCAGCAATTCGATAGGGGCCGAGCAGTACTTC
CASNSIGAEQYF
>TRBV7-9|TRBJ2-1|TRBD2|NA
TGTGCCAGCAGCTTACTAGCGGGAGGGGAAAATGAGCAGTTCTTC
CASSLLAGGENEQFF
>TRBV20-1|TRBJ2-1|TRBD2|NA
TGCAGTGCCCCTGAGCGGGAGGGGCAGTTCTTC
CSAPEREGQFF
>TRBV28|TRBJ2-7|TRBD2|NA
TGTGCCAGCAGTGTAGCGGGAGAAATTTACGAGCAGTACTTC
CASSVAGEIYEQYF
>TRBV27|TRBJ2-1|TRBD2|NA
TGTGCCAGCAAGACTTTAGCGGGAGAACCCTACAATGAGCAGTTCTTC
CASKTLAGEPYNEQFF
>TRBV3-1/TRBV3-2|TRBJ2-7|TRBD2|NA
TGTGCCAGCAGAGCGCCGGGTGGTAGCGGGAGCCACGAGCAGTACTTC
CASRAPGGSGSHEQYF
>TRBV5-6|TRBJ2-3|NA|NA
TGTGCCAGCAGCTTGCGCGGGGTGAGCGGCACAGATACGCAGTATTTT
CASSLRGVSGTDTQYF
>TRBV18|TRBJ2-3|TRBD2|once
TGTGCCAGCTCACCACCCCAAACTAGCGGGAGGGCAGATACGCAGTATTTT
CASSPPQTSGRADTQYF
>TRBV15|TRBJ1-3|NA|NA
TGTGCCACCAGCAGAGATCGACAGCCTGGAAACACCATATATTTT
CATSRDRQPGNTIYF
>TRBV5-1|TRBJ2-7|TRBD2|NA
TGCGCCAGCAGCTTGCTAGCGGAATCCTACGAGCAGTACTTC
CASSLLAESYEQYF
>TRBV21-1|TRBJ2-7|NA|NA
TGTGCCAGCAGCTCAAAGTTAGGGGTATTAGCGGAAGGATCCTACGAGCAGTACTTC
CASSSKLGVLAEGSYEQYF
>TRBV12-3/TRBV12-4|TRBJ2-1|NA|NA
TGTGCCAGCAGTGCGCTATATAGTGAGCAGTTCTTC
CASSALYSEQFF
>TRBV5-1|TRBJ2-5|NA|NA
TGCGCCAGCAGCTTGGAACCGGGAAGGTCAGAGACCCAGTACTTC
CASSLEPGRSETQYF
>TRBV18|TRBJ2-3|NA|NA
TGTGCCAGCTCACCAACCAGTAACACAGATACGCAGTATTTT
CASSPTSNTDTQYF
>TRBV5-1|TRBJ1-6|NA|NA
TGCGCCAGCAGCCCCCGGGGGGTTGACTTGACGGGTTCACCCCTCCACTTT
CASSPRGVDLTGSPLHF
>TRBV6-6|TRBJ1-5|NA|NA
TGTGCCAGCAGTTACTCCGGGGGCAATCAGCCCCAGCATTTT
CASSYSGGNQPQHF
>TRBV6-5|TRBJ2-1|NA|NA
TGTGCCAGCGCTTCGGGGAGCGGACCCTACAATGAGCAGTTCTTC
CASASGSGPYNEQFF
>TRBV2|TRBJ1-1|TRBD1|NA
TGTGCCAGCAGTGAACAGGGGGCAGGTGAAGCTTTCTTT
CASSEQGAGEAFF
>TRBV2|TRBJ1-1|TRBD1|NA
TGTGCCAGCAGTCAGGGACAGCGGATGAACACTGAAGCTTTCTTT
CASSQGQRMNTEAFF
>TRBV29-1|TRBJ2-7|TRBD2|NA
TGCAGCGTCCGACTAGCGGGGACCTACGAGCAGTACTTC
CSVRLAGTYEQYF
>TRBV11-2|TRBJ2-1|NA|NA
TGTGCCAGCAGCATCGGACTACCCGAGCAGTTCTTC
CASSIGLPEQFF
>TRBV14|TRBJ2-5|TRBD2|NA
TGTGCCAGCAGCCACGGAAAGGGAGGGCGGGAGACCCAGTACTTC
CASSHGKGGRETQYF
>TRBV3-1/TRBV3-2|TRBJ1-1|NA|NA
TGTGCCAGCAGCCAAGAGTGGCAGAACACTGAAGCTTTCTTT
CASSQEWQNTEAFF
>TRBV10-1|TRBJ2-1|TRBD2|once
TGCGCCAGCGTGACCGCCCCCCACGGGGGGAGGGCCTACAATGAGCAGTTCTTC
CASVTAPHGGRAYNEQFF
>TRBV3-1/TRBV3-2|TRBJ1-4|TRBD1|NA
TGTGCCAGCAGCCAATACCAGGGACAGCCGCGCAGTGATGAAAAACTGTTTTTT
CASSQYQGQPRSDEKLFF
>TRBV5-3|TRBJ1-5|TRBD1|NA
TGTGCCAGAAGCTTGGGCCAGGGGGCGCCGACCCAGCATTTT
CARSLGQGAPTQHF
>TRBV9|TRBJ2-1|TRBD1|NA
TGTGCCAGCAGCGTGGGTGGACAGGGACCTTACAATGAGCAGTTCTTC
CASSVGGQGPYNEQFF
>TRBV19|TRBJ2-5|TRBD1|NA
TGTGCCAGTAGCCAAGAGGGGACAGGGGGTGGTGAGACCCAGTACTTC
CASSQEGTGGGETQYF
>TRBV7-8|TRBJ2-1|TRBD2|NA
TGTGCCAGCAGCTTAGCGGAAGCGGGAGGGCCTAAAGGGCAGTTCTTC
CASSLAEAGGPKGQFF
>TRBV6-5|TRBJ2-4|NA|NA
TGTGCCAGCAGTTACTCCCCGTTGCAGGACATTCAGTACTTC
CASSYSPLQDIQYF
>TRBV7-8|TRBJ2-2|NA|few
TGTGCCAGCAGCCCATCCCAGGGCAGAGGAAATTCTAACACCGGGGAGCTGTTTTTT
CASSPSQGRGNSNTGELFF
>TRBV3-1/TRBV3-2|TRBJ2-1|TRBD2|once
TGTGCCAGCAGACGAGCGGGAGGGCACTACAATGAGCAGTTCTTC
CASRRAGGHYNEQFF
>TRBV19|TRBJ2-7|NA|NA
TGTGCCAGTAGTATTTCAGGAATCGAGCAGTACTTC
CASSISGIEQYF
>TRBV28|TRBJ1-1|NA|NA
TGTGCCAGCTCCGGGGGGGCGCCCACTGAAGCTTTCTTT
CASSGGAPTEAFF